This TCR beta chain derives from a study of blood T cells in healthy people across ages. A J-beta primer mix and a sample-barcoded 5' primer were used in a second PCR of about 7 to 12 cycles. A single record per CDR3 protein comes from TCRdb applying MiXCR to the 5' RACE reads. The sample yields 500,000 to 650,000 distinct CDR3 sequences, roughly a quarter seen once. In germline, CDR1 is SGHRS, CDR2 YFSETQ. This CDR3 has 14 residues. This clonotype was recorded a few times. This sample was also put to use in a study of T cells of mothers and their children.

This chain uses TRBV5-1 with TRBJ2-5; the D gene is possibly TRBD1 (6 bases). The J call may be mistaken, given a closer DNA end match to TRBJ2-7. The clonotype comes from a boy younger than 10 in good health. Sequencing was done on a sample of blood. CDR3: CASSFLQGPYEQYF. The CDR3 DNA reads as TGCGCCAGCAGCTTTCTACAGGGACCCTACGAGCAGTACTTC.